This T cell receptor beta chain was sequenced for a study of cytomegalovirus exposure and HLA in healthy donors. Trimming removed 4 bases from V and 3 bases from J; junction bases left unmatched: 5. This CDR3 contains 15 residues. CDR1 is MNHEY and CDR2 is SVGAGI in the germline V gene. Primers included in the PCR were 60 Vbeta and 13 Jbeta primers. TCRdb's copy holds only in-frame clones and misses some; the assay was immunoSEQ multiplex PCR. The sample holds roughly 170,000 clones, roughly four fifths seen once. A single count supports this clone. This TCR was recovered from a man aged 45-65 years in good health and CMV-seronegative. The rearrangement uses TRBV6-5 and TRBJ2-4, with 8 positions matching TRBD1. The specimen sequenced was PBMCs. The CDR3, as DNA: TGTGCCAGCAGTTCCCGGACAGGGTACAAAAACATTCAGTACTTC. It codes for CASSSRTGYKNIQYF.